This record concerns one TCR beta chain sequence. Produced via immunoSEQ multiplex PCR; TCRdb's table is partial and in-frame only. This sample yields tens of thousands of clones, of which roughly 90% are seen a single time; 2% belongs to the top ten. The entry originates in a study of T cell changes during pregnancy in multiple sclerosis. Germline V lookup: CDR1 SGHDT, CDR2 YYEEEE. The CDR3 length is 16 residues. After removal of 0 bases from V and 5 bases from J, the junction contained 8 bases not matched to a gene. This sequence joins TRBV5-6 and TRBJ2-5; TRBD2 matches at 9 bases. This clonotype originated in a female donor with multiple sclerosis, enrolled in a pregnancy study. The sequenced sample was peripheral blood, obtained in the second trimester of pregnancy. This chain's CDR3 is CASSLEASGVGETQYF. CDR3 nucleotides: TGTGCCAGCAGCTTGGAGGCTAGCGGGGTAGGGGAGACCCAGTACTTC.